This T cell receptor beta chain was profiled in a study of blood T cell repertoires in COVID-19. Study details: Both acute and convalescent COVID-19 samples were obtained from the United States, Italy and Spain. T cells, B-cell-depleted T cells, or PBMCs supplied cDNA or gDNA.

This CDR3 region has 18 residues. In germline, CDR1 is SGHVS, CDR2 FNYEAQ. The V gene end was trimmed by 5 bases and the J gene end by 0 bases; junction bases not matched to a gene: 14. Authors' analysis steps: Reference gene primer amplification yielded estimated nucleated cell counts. TCRdb keeps only in-frame clones here, not all; method: immunoSEQ multiplex PCR. From that table come the V and J calls and clone size; the DNA was used to work out D and trimming. The sample has approximately 260,000 clones, more than 75% seen once. The chain combines TRBV7-6 with TRBJ1-2, with 8 bases that match TRBD1. This receptor was obtained from a woman aged 55-69 years with active or convalescent COVID-19. Material for sequencing was peripheral blood. CDR3 nucleotides: TGTGCCAGCAGCGCACAAATACAGGGGGTGTCCGCTAACTATGGCTACACCTTC. Its protein product is CASSAQIQGVSANYGYTF.